The source of this T cell receptor (beta chain) is a study of cytomegalovirus exposure and HLA in healthy donors. Study outcomes and limitations: Rare TCR sequences predominated, though certain public TCRs were found in many donors. Researchers had no immune exposure information except CMV serostatus available. Within an earlier analysis, most TCR beta V segments proved productive either about 90% or about 30% of the time.

A remark on this clone: Its antigen is still unknown.

CDR1 is SGHAT and CDR2 is FQNNGV in the germline V gene. The junction had 6 bases not matched to a gene; V was cut back by 3 bases and J by 3 bases. This CDR3 contains 15 residues. PCR involved 60 Vbeta and 13 Jbeta primers. Only in-frame clones appear in the TCRdb table, and some are missing; sequencing was by immunoSEQ multiplex PCR. This sample carries 120,000 or so clones, approximately 84% of them seen once, and the ten largest clones take less than 2%. The origin of this receptor is a man between 35 and 55 years old in good health and CMV-seronegative. The chain combines TRBV11-2 with TRBJ2-7; 9 nucleotides align to TRBD1. The sample comprised PBMCs. The CDR3 reads CASSFLRDRVYEQYF. The CDR3 DNA reads as TGTGCCAGCAGCTTTCTCCGGGACAGGGTCTACGAGCAGTACTTC.